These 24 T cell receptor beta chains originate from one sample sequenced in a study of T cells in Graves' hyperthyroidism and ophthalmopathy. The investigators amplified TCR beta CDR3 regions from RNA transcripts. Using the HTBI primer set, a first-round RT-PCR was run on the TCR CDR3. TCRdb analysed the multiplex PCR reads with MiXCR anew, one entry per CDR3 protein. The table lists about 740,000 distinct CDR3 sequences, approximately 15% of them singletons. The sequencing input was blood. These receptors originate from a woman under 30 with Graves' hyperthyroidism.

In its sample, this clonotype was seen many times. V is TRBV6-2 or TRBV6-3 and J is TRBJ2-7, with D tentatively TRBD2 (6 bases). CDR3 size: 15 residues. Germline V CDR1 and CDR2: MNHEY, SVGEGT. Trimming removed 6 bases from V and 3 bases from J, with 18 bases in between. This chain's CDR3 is CASRSPGLTNYEQYF. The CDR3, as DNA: TGTGCCAGCAGGAGCCCTGGACTAACCAACTACGAGCAGTACTTC.

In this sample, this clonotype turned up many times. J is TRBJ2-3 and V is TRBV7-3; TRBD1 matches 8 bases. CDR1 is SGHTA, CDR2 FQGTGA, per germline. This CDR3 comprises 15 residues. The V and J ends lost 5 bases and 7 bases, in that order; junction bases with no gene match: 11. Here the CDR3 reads CASSPGTGRGNTQYF. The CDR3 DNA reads TGTGCCAGCAGCCCCGGGACAGGTCGAGGGAATACGCAGTATTTT.

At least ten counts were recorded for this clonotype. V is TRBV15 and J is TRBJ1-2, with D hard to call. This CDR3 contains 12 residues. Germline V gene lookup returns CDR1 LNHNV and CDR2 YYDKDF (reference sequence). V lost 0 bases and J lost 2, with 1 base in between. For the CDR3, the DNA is TGTGCCACCAGCAGAGACAACTATGGCTACACCTTC. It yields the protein CATSRDNYGYTF.

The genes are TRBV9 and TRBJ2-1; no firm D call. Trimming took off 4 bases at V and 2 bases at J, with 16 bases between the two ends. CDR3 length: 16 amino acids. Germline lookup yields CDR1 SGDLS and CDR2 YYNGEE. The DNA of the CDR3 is TGTGCCAGCAGCTTTGGACGAAAAAGTCCCTACAATGAGCAGTTCTTC. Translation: CASSFGRKSPYNEQFF.

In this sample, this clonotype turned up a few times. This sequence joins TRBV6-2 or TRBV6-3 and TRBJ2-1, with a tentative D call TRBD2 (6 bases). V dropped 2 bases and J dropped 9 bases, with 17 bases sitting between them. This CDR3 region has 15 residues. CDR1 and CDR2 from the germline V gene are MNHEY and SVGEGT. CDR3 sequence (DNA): TGTGCCAGCAGTTACGGGGGGACCTTAGTGTTTGAGCAGTTCTTC. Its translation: CASSYGGTLVFEQFF.

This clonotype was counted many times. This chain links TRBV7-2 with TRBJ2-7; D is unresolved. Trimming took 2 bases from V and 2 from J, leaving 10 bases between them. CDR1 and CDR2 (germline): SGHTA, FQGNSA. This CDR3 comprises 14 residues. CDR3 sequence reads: CASSLLDHPYEQYF. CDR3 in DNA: TGTGCCAGCAGCTTATTAGACCACCCCTACGAGCAGTACTTC.

The CDR3 reads CASSYRDPGPPQHF. For the CDR3, the DNA is TGTGCCAGCAGTTACCGGGACCCCGGACCGCCCCAGCATTTT. V gene TRBV12-3 or TRBV12-4 combines with J gene TRBJ1-5, with D possibly matching TRBD1 (5 bases). The V end was cut by 4 bases, the J end by 9 bases, with 16 bases between. The CDR3 sequence is 14 residues long.

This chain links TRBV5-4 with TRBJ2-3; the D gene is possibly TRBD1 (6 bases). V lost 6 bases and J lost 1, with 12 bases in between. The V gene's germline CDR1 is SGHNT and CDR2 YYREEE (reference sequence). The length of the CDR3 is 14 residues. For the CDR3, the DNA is TGTGCCAGCACCCTGGACAGCCGCACAGATACGCAGTATTTT. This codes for CASTLDSRTDTQYF.

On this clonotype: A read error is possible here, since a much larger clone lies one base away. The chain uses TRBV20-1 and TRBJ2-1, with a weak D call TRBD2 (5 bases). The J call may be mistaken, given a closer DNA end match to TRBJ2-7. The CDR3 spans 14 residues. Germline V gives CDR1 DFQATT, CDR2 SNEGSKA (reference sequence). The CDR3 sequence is CSARDLAGRNEQYF. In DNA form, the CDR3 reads TGCAGTGCTAGAGATTTGGCGGGTCGCAATGAGCAGTACTTC.

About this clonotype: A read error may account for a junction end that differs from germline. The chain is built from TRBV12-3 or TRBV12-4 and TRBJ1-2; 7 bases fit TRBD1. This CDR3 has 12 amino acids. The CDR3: CASRTGAGGCTF. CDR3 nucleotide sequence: TGTGCCAGCAGAACAGGGGCTGGTGGCTGCACCTTC.

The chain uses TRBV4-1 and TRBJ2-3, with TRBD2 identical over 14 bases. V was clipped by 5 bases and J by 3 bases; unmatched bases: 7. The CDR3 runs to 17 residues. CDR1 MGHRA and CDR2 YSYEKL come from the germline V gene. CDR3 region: CASSARLAGGRTDTQYF. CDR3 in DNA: TGCGCCAGCAGCGCTAGACTAGCGGGAGGGCGGACAGATACGCAGTATTTT.

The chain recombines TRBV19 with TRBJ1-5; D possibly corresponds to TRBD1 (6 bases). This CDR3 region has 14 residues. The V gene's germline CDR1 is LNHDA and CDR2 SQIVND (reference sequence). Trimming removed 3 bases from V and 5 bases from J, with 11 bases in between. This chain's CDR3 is CASSMYREDQPQHF. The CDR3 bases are TGTGCCAGTAGTATGTACAGGGAAGATCAGCCCCAGCATTTT.

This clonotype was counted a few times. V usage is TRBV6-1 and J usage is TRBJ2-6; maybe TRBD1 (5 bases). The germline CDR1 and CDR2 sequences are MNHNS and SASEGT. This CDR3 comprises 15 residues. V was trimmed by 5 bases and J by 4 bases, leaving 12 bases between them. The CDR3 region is CASSQIGVGANVLTF. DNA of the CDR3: TGTGCCAGCAGTCAGATAGGGGTAGGGGCCAACGTCCTGACTTTC.

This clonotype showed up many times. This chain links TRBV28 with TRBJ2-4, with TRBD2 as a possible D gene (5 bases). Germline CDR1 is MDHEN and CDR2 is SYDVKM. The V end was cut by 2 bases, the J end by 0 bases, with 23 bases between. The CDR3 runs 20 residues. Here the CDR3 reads CASSLIGVKRTLVAKNIQYF. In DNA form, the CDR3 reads TGTGCCAGCAGTTTAATTGGGGTGAAGCGGACCTTAGTAGCCAAAAACATTCAGTACTTC.

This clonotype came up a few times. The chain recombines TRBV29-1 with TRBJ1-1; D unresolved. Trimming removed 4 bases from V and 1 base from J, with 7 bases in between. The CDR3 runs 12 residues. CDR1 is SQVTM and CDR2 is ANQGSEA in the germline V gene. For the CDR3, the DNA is TGCAGCGTTGGAGGGTCGAACACTGAAGCTTTCTTT. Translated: CSVGGSNTEAFF. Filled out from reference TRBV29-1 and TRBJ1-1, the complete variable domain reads SAVISQKPSRDICQRGTSLTIQCQVDSQVTMMFWYRQQPGQSLTLIATANQGSEATYESGFVIDKFPISRPNLTFSTLTVSNMSPEDSSIYLCSVGGSNTEAFFGQGTRLTVV.

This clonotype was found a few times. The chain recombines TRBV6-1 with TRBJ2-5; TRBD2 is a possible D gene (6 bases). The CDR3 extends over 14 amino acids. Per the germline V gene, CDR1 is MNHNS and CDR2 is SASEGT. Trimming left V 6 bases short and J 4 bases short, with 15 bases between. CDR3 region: CASSRAPGRETQYF. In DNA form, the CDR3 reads TGTGCCAGCAGCCGGGCACCCGGGAGAGAGACCCAGTACTTC.

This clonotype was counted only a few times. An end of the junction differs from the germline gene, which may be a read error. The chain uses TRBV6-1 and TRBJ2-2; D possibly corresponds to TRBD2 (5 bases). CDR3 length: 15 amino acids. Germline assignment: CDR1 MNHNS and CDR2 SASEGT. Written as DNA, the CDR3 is TGTGCCAACAGTCAGAAGAGGGTGAACACCGGGGAGCTGTTTTTT. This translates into CANSQKRVNTGELFF.

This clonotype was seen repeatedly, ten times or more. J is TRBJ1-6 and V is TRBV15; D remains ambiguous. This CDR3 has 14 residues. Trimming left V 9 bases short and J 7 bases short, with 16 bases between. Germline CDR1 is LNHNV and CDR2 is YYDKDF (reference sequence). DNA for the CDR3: TGTGCCACTTCTGGTCCCGAATGGAATTCACCCCTCCACTTT. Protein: CATSGPEWNSPLHF.

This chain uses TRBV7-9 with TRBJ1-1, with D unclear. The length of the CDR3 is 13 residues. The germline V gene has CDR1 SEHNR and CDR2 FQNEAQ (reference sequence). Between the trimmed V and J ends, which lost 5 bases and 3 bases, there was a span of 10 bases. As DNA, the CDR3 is TGTGCCAGCAGCCGCCAGCGATACACTGAAGCTTTCTTT. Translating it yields CASSRQRYTEAFF.

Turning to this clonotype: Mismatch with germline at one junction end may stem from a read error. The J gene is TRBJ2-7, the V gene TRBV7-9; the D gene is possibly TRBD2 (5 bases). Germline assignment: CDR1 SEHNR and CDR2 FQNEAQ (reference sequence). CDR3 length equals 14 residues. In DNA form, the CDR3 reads TGTGCCAGCGCCGGGAAGCCGTTTGAGTACGAGCAGTGCTTC. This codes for CASAGKPFEYEQCF.

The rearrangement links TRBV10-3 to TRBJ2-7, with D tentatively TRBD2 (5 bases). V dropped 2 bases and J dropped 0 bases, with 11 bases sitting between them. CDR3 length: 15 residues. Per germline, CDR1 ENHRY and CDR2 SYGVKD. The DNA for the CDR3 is TGTGCCATCAGTGAGAGGACTCCGAGCTCCTACGAGCAGTACTTC. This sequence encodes CAISERTPSSYEQYF.

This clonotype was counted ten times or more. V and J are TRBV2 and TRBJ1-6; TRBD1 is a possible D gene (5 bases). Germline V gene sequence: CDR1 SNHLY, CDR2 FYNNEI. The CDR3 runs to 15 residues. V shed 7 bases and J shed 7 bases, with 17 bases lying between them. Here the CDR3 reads CASNLLIGVNSPLHF. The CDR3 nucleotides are TGTGCCAGCAACCTGCTCATAGGGGTCAATTCACCCCTCCACTTT.

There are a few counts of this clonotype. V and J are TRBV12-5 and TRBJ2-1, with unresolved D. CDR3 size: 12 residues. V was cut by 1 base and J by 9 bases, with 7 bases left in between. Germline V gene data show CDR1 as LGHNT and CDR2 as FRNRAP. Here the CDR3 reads CASGLAVGEQFF. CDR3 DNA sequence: TGTGCTAGTGGTTTGGCGGTGGGTGAGCAGTTCTTC. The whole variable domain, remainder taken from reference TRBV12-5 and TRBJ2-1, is DARVTQTPRHKVTEMGQEVTMRCQPILGHNTVFWYRQTMMQGLELLAYFRNRAPLDDSGMPKDRFSAEMPDATLATLKIQPSEPRDSAVYFCASGLAVGEQFFGPGTRLTVL.

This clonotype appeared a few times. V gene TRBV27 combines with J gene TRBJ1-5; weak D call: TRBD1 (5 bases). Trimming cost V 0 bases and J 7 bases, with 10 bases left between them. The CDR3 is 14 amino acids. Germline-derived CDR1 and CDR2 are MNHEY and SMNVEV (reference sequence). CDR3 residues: CASSLSRGWQPQHF. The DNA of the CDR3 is TGTGCCAGCAGTTTATCGAGGGGTTGGCAGCCCCAGCATTTT.